This T cell receptor beta chain came from a study of blood T cell repertoires in COVID-19. The wider study: Some COVID-19 samples were acute and others convalescent; all came from the United States, Italy and Spain. In each case, the material was cDNA or gDNA derived from T cells, B-cell-depleted T cells, or PBMCs.

Libraries were prepared by immunoSEQ multiplex PCR; TCRdb keeps only in-frame clonotypes and omits some of them. The data show around 220,000 clones, 84% seen once. The germline V gene encodes CDR1 LGHDT and CDR2 YNNKEL (reference sequence). The CDR3 contains 16 residues. V shed 0 bases, J shed 4 bases, and the junction held 4 bases outside the gene matches. This chain links TRBV3-1 (or the pseudogene TRBV3-2) with TRBJ2-1; 9 positions agree with TRBD2. Material for sequencing was peripheral blood. The origin of this receptor is a man aged 30-40 years with active or convalescent COVID-19. The CDR3: CASSQDPGLAYNEQFF. The CDR3 DNA follows: TGTGCCAGCAGCCAAGATCCGGGACTAGCTTACAATGAGCAGTTCTTC.